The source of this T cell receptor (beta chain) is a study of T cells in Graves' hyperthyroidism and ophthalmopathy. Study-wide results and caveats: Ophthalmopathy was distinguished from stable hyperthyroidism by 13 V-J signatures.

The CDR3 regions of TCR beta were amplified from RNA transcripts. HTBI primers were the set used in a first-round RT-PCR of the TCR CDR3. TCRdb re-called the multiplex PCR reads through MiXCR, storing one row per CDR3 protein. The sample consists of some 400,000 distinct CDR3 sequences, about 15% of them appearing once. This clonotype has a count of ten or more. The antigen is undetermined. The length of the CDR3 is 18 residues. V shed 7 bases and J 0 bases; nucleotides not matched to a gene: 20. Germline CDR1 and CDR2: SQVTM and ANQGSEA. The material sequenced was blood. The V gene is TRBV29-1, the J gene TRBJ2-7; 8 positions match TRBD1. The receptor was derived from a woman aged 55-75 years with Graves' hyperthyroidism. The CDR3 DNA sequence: TGCAGCGCCTCGGGGGCAGGGGGCACTAGCCCGAGCTCCTACGAGCAGTACTTC. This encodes CSASGAGGTSPSSYEQYF.